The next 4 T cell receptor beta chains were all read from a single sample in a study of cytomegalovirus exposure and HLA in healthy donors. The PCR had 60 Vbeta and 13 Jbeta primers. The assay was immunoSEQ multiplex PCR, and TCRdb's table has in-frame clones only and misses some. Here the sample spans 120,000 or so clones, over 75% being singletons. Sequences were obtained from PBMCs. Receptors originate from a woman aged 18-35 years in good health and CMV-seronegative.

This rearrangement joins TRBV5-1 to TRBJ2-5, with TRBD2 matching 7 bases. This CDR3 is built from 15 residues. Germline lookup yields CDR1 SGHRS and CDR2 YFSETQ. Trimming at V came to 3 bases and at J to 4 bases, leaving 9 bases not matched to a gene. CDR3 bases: TGCGCCAGCAGCTCGATGGGGGGGTCGGGAGAGACCCAGTACTTC. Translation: CASSSMGGSGETQYF.

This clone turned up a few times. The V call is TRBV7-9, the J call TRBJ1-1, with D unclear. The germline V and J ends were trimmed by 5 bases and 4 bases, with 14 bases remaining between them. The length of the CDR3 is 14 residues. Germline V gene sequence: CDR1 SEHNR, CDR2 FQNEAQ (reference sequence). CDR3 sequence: CASSPPGSVTEAFF. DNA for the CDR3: TGTGCCAGCAGCCCCCCGGGTTCGGTCACTGAAGCTTTCTTT.

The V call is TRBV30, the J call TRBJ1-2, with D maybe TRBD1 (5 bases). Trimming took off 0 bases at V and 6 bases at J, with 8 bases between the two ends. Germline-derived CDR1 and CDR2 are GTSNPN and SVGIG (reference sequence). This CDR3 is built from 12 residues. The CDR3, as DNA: TGTGCCTGGAGTGTACTGGGGCATGGCTACACCTTC. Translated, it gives CAWSVLGHGYTF.

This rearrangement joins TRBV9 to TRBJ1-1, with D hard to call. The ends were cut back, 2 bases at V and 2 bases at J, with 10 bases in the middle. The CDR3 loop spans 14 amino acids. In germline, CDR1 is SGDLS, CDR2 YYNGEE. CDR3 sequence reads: CASSVSNLNTEAFF. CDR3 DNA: TGTGCCAGCAGCGTCAGTAATCTTAACACTGAAGCTTTCTTT.